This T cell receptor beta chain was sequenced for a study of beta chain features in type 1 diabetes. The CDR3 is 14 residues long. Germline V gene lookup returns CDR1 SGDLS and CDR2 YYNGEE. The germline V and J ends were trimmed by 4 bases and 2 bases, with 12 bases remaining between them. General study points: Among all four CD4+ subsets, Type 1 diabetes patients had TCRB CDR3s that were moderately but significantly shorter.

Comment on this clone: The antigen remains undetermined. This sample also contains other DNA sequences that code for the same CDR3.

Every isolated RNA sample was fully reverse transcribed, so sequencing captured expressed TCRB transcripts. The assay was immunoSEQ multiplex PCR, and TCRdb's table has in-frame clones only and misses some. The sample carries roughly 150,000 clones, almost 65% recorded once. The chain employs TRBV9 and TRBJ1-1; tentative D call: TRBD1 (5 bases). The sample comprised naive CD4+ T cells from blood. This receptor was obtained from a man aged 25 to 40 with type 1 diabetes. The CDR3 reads CASSPGTANTEAFF. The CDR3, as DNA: TGTGCCAGCAGCCCGGGGACGGCTAACACTGAAGCTTTCTTT.